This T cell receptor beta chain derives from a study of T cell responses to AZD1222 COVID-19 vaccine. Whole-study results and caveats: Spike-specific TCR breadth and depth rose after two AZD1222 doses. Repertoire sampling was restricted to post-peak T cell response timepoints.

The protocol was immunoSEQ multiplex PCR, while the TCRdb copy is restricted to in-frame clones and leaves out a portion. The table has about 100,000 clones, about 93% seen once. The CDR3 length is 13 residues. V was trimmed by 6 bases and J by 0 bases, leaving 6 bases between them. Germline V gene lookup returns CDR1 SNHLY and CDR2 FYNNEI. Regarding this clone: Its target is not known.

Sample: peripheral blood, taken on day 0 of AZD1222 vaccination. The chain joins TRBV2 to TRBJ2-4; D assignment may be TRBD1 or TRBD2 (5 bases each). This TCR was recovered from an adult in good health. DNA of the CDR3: TGTGCCAGCAGGGGGGTAGCCAAAAACATTCAGTACTTC. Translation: CASRGVAKNIQYF.